This record concerns one TCR beta chain sequence. V lost 2 bases, J lost 4 bases, and 20 bases lay in between. Germline CDR1 reads MNHNS; CDR2 reads SASEGT. CDR3 length equals 17 residues. This sample was included in a study of blood T cell repertoires in COVID-19. As for the study in general: COVID-19 samples, acute and convalescent, were from the United States, Italy and Spain. PBMCs, B-cell-depleted T cells, or T cells provided the cDNA or gDNA that made up the material.

Assay used: immunoSEQ multiplex PCR; TCRdb lists only in-frame clones, some missing. The data hold 300,000 to 400,000 clones, with roughly 90% observed a single time. This clonotype was sampled from a woman younger than 45 who had been exposed to COVID-19. Sequencing was carried out using PBMCs or T cells enriched from blood (not recorded which). The V call is TRBV6-1, the J call TRBJ1-2, with no clear D. As DNA, the CDR3 is TGTGCCAGCAGTGAAAAACCGAACCGCGCTCCGGTCTATGGCTACACCTTC. The encoded protein is CASSEKPNRAPVYGYTF.